The 27 T cell receptor beta chains below come from one sample, sequenced in a study of STAT5B mutations in CD4+ large granular lymphocyte leukemia. Data came from immunoSEQ multiplex PCR; TCRdb stores just in-frame clones and leaves some out. The data contain about 38,000 clones, under 85% of them singletons. The sample comprised CD4+ T cells from blood buffy coats. The receptors here all came from a human donor in good health.

V usage is TRBV10-3 and J usage is TRBJ2-7; D gene unclear. Per germline, CDR1 ENHRY and CDR2 SYGVKD. The CDR3 has 14 residues. Trimming pared 11 bases from V and 6 bases from J, leaving 23 bases between. The CDR3 here is CAAARTDDVSEQYF. The CDR3 nucleotides are TGTGCCGCCGCTCGGACGGATGATGTGTCCGAGCAGTACTTC.

The chain joins TRBV5-8 to TRBJ2-1; D tentatively reads TRBD1 or TRBD2 (5 bases each). CDR3 length equals 16 residues. The V end was cut by 7 bases, the J end by 0 bases, with 17 bases between. Germline CDR1 and CDR2: SGHTS and YDEGEE. CDR3 DNA sequence: TGTGCCAGCTCGCTGGGGCGGGCTCACTCCTACAATGAGCAGTTCTTC. Its translation: CASSLGRAHSYNEQFF.

This sequence joins TRBV2 and TRBJ1-4; no clear D. The V end lost 7 bases, the J end lost 8 bases, and 23 bases lay between the germline ends. Germline assignment: CDR1 SNHLY and CDR2 FYNNEI. The CDR3 length is 16 residues. CDR3 amino acids: CASTSRWTRGDEKLFF. In nucleotides, the CDR3 is TGTGCCAGCACCTCCCGGTGGACCCGGGGTGACGAAAAACTGTTTTTT.

V is TRBV21-1 and J is TRBJ1-6; TRBD1 is the table's D call, not checked against the DNA. TRBV21-1 is a pseudogene segment. This CDR3 is 18 amino acids long. For the CDR3, the DNA is TGTGCCAGCAGCAAAACGCAGGATTACAGCTCCTATAATTCACCCCTCCACTTT. Amino acids: CASSKTQDYSSYNSPLHF.

The CDR3 spells CASSFGPQETQYF. CDR3 coding DNA: TGTGCCAGCAGCTTCGGACCTCAAGAGACCCAGTACTTC. J is TRBJ2-5 and V is TRBV11-1; D remains unclear. Deletions cut 3 bases from V and 2 bases from J, with 7 bases between. The CDR3 length is 13 residues. Germline values: CDR1 SGHAT, CDR2 FQDESV (reference sequence).

This clone was detected a few times. CDR3 protein: CASSFAGGVQHF. The CDR3, as DNA: TGTGCCAGCAGTTTTGCGGGGGGTGTCCAGCATTTT. The chain joins TRBV27 to TRBJ1-5, with D possibly TRBD1 on 5 matching bases. The germline V gene encodes CDR1 MNHEY and CDR2 SMNVEV (reference sequence). V was shortened by 3 bases and J by 12 bases, with 12 bases between the two germline ends. CDR3 length: 12 residues.

The chain has TRBV5-1 and TRBJ2-3, with D maybe TRBD2 (5 bases). CDR3 length: 16 amino acids. Trimming removed 0 bases at V and 5 bases at J, with 16 bases between. In germline, CDR1 is SGHRS, CDR2 YFSETQ. The CDR3 reads CASSLAPTNPQDTQYF. CDR3 DNA sequence: TGCGCCAGCAGCTTGGCCCCGACTAATCCACAAGATACGCAGTATTTT.

The V gene is TRBV28, the J gene TRBJ2-5, with D perhaps matching TRBD2 (6 bases). Germline values: CDR1 MDHEN, CDR2 SYDVKM. The CDR3 is made up of 15 amino acids. V was shortened by 2 bases and J by 1 base, with 11 bases between the two germline ends. This CDR3 reads CASSLRRAGQETQYF. In DNA form, the CDR3 reads TGTGCCAGCAGTTTACGGAGGGCAGGCCAAGAGACCCAGTACTTC.

The rearrangement joins TRBV5-4 to TRBJ1-1; tentative D call: TRBD1 (5 bases). Germline V gene data show CDR1 as SGHNT and CDR2 as YYREEE (reference sequence). Trimming stripped 4 bases from V and 7 bases from J, with 14 bases between. This CDR3 comprises 13 residues. The CDR3 reads CASSGLQTGEAFF. CDR3 nucleotide sequence: TGTGCCAGCAGCGGACTCCAAACAGGTGAAGCTTTCTTT.

The rearrangement uses TRBV6-1 and TRBJ2-2; 8 bases map to TRBD2. The ends lost 4 bases at V and 1 base at J; junction bases unmatched: 2. The CDR3 totals 15 residues. Germline V gene sequence: CDR1 MNHNS, CDR2 SASEGT. CDR3 residues: CASSVRGGNTGELFF. Here the CDR3 DNA reads TGTGCCAGCAGTGTCCGGGGGGGGAACACCGGGGAGCTGTTTTTT.

The chain employs TRBV18 and TRBJ2-1, with no clear D. Per the germline V gene, CDR1 is KGHSH and CDR2 is LQKENI. The CDR3 covers 14 residues. Trimming shortened V by 2 bases and J by 10 bases, and 15 bases separated the two germline ends. CDR3 DNA sequence: TGTGCCAGCTCACCAAGGGTTTCCGGTAGGGAGCAGTTCTTC. Translating gives CASSPRVSGREQFF.

The V and J genes are TRBV6-1 and TRBJ2-5, with TRBD1 as a possible D gene (5 bases). The CDR3 extends over 14 amino acids. Between the trimmed V and J ends, which lost 7 bases and 1 base, there was a span of 13 bases. Germline CDR1 is MNHNS and CDR2 is SASEGT. CDR3 coding DNA: TGTGCCAGCACCGAGACAGTTCTCCAAGAGACCCAGTACTTC. Protein product: CASTETVLQETQYF.

The chain links TRBV25-1 to TRBJ2-3; D is perhaps TRBD1 (5 bases). Deletions cut 4 bases from V and 0 bases from J, with 8 bases between. The CDR3 contains 14 residues. Germline-derived CDR1 and CDR2 are MGHDK and SYGVNS. For the CDR3, the DNA is TGTGCCAGCAGTGCCAGGGTGAGCACAGATACGCAGTATTTT. Translating gives CASSARVSTDTQYF.

The rearrangement uses TRBV13 and TRBJ2-7; 8 nucleotides line up with TRBD2. The V segment lost 5 bases and the J segment 7 bases; nucleotides outside the gene matches: 10. This CDR3 contains 14 residues. Germline values: CDR1 PRHDT, CDR2 FYEKMQ (reference sequence). CDR3 sequence reads: CASSTSGGWGEQYF. In DNA, the CDR3 is TGTGCCAGCAGCACCAGCGGGGGATGGGGTGAGCAGTACTTC. The full variable domain, in which reference TRBV13 and TRBJ2-7 provide the parts outside the CDR3, is AAGVIQSPRHLIKEKRETATLKCYPIPRHDTVYWYQQGPGQDPQFLISFYEKMQSDKGSIPDRFSAQQFSDYHSELNMSSLELGDSALYFCASSTSGGWGEQYFGPGTRLTVT.

The chain recombines TRBV7-8 with TRBJ2-5; D might be TRBD2 (6 bases). The V gene's germline CDR1 is SGHVS and CDR2 FQNEAQ. The CDR3 has 13 residues. V was trimmed by 3 bases and J by 4 bases, leaving 9 bases between them. CDR3 sequence (DNA): TGTGCCAGCAGCTTGAGCGGGTCAGAGACCCAGTACTTC. This encodes CASSLSGSETQYF.

The rearrangement links TRBV6-5 to TRBJ1-4; possible D gene TRBD1, 5 bases. The CDR3 spans 15 residues. Germline V gene sequence: CDR1 MNHEY, CDR2 SVGAGI. Between the trimmed V and J ends, which lost 0 bases and 1 base, there was a span of 6 bases. In nucleotides, the CDR3 is TGTGCCAGCAGTTACTCGGGGGTAACTAATGAAAAACTGTTTTTT. Translation: CASSYSGVTNEKLFF.

The gene calls are TRBV2 and TRBJ1-5; TRBD1 aligns across 8 bases. Germline V gene lookup returns CDR1 SNHLY and CDR2 FYNNEI. V shed 5 bases, J shed 7 bases, and the junction held 7 bases outside the gene matches. The CDR3 is 14 residues long. The DNA for the CDR3 is TGTGCCAGCAGTCTACAGGGGGGAGGACAGCCCCAGCATTTT. Its translation: CASSLQGGGQPQHF. The full variable domain, in which reference TRBV2 and TRBJ1-5 provide the parts outside the CDR3, is EPEVTQTPSHQVTQMGQEVILRCVPISNHLYFYWYRQILGQKVEFLVSFYNNEISEKSEIFDDQFSVERPDGSNFTLKIRSTKLEDSAMYFCASSLQGGGQPQHFGDGTRLSIL.

The chain carries TRBV23-1 and TRBJ2-2, with D possibly matching TRBD2 (5 bases). TRBV23-1 is noted as an ORF with a role that remains uncertain. Trimming stripped 3 bases from V and 9 bases from J, with 11 bases between. This CDR3 spans 13 amino acids. The CDR3 DNA follows: TGCGCCAGCAGTCAGGTGCGGGCCCGGGAGCTGTTTTTT. It codes for CASSQVRARELFF.

This sequence joins TRBV6-5 and TRBJ2-2; no firm D call. The ends were cut back, 6 bases at V and 0 bases at J, with 11 bases in the middle. Germline V CDR1 and CDR2: MNHEY, SVGAGI. CDR3 size: 15 residues. For the CDR3, the DNA is TGTGCCAGCAGCCGACGTAGGACGAACACCGGGGAGCTGTTTTTT. It codes for CASSRRRTNTGELFF.

The chain uses TRBV6-5 and TRBJ2-3; tentative D call: TRBD2 (7 bases). Deletions cut 2 bases from V and 2 bases from J, with 14 bases between. This CDR3 spans 16 amino acids. Germline loops: CDR1 MNHEY, CDR2 SVGAGI. The CDR3 DNA sequence: TGTGCCAGCAGTTACGGGCCGGGGGGCCCCACAGATACGCAGTATTTT. It specifies CASSYGPGGPTDTQYF.

This clone was recorded only once. The chain joins TRBV6-4 to TRBJ2-6; no definite D call. The V gene's germline CDR1 is MRHNA and CDR2 SNTAGT. The V end was cut by 3 bases, the J end by 1 base, with 4 bases between. This CDR3 is built from 14 residues. The CDR3 nucleotides read TGTGCCAGCAGTGAGGGGTCTGGGGCCAACGTCCTGACTTTC. Translating it yields CASSEGSGANVLTF.

This clone was picked up one time. This chain uses TRBV7-3 with TRBJ2-5, with 9 bases that match TRBD2. In germline, CDR1 is SGHTA, CDR2 FQGTGA. The CDR3 loop spans 13 amino acids. The J segment lost 2 bases and the V segment lost 8 bases, leaving 3 bases of the junction unmatched. In DNA, the CDR3 is TGTGCCAGCGCGACTAGCGGACAAGAGACCCAGTACTTC. Translated: CASATSGQETQYF.

This rearrangement joins TRBV21-1 to TRBJ2-1. TRBV21-1 is assigned pseudogene status. The CDR3 loop spans 16 amino acids. CDR3 amino acids: CASSKNLRRPYNEQFF. The CDR3 nucleotides are TGTGCCAGCAGCAAAAACTTACGACGCCCCTACAATGAGCAGTTCTTC.

This chain links TRBV2 with TRBJ2-5; D is unclear. CDR3 length: 12 amino acids. Germline lookup yields CDR1 SNHLY and CDR2 FYNNEI. Trimming took 3 bases from V and 5 from J, leaving 7 bases between them. The DNA of the CDR3 is TGTGCCAGCAGTGACACCCCCGAGACCCAGTACTTC. Protein sequence: CASSDTPETQYF.

The chain carries TRBV2 and TRBJ1-5, with TRBD1 matching over 7 bases. This CDR3 contains 17 residues. Trimming at V came to 2 bases and at J to 0 bases, leaving 7 bases not matched to a gene. Germline CDR1 SNHLY, CDR2 FYNNEI. CDR3 in DNA: TGTGCCAGCAGTGAAACCGGACAGGTCTATAGCAATCAGCCCCAGCATTTT. This encodes CASSETGQVYSNQPQHF.

The chain recombines TRBV7-7 with TRBJ2-1, with D unclear. From germline, CDR1 is SSHAT and CDR2 FNYEAQ (reference sequence). The CDR3 has 15 amino acids. V gave up 0 bases and J gave up 5 bases, with 11 bases separating them. Here the CDR3 reads CASSLALARNNEQFF. The CDR3 coding sequence is TGTGCCAGCAGCTTAGCTCTTGCTAGAAACAATGAGCAGTTCTTC.

This clone appeared a few times. The rearrangement uses TRBV6-1 and TRBJ1-3, with D perhaps matching TRBD1 (6 bases). CDR3 size: 14 residues. From germline, CDR1 is MNHNS and CDR2 SASEGT. Trimming removed 6 bases at V and 4 bases at J, with 13 bases between. The CDR3 is CASSDTGRGNTIYF. DNA of the CDR3: TGTGCCAGCAGCGACACAGGGCGCGGAAACACCATATATTTT.